This is a list of T cell receptor beta chains from one sample in a study of shared clonotypes between healthy human individuals. The repertoire was sequenced with immunoSEQ multiplex PCR; TCRdb's copy has only in-frame clones and lacks some. The sample holds over a million clones; roughly 98% are singletons and the top ten take roughly 0.42%. Input material: naive CD4+ T cells sorted from blood. The receptors originated from a man between 25 and 39 years old in good health. The CDR3 runs from the conserved cysteine through the conserved F or W. D genes are given only for firm matches.

v_gene	d_gene	j_gene	CDR3aa	CDR3nt
TRBV19	NA	TRBJ2-1	CASSSPNEQFF	TGTGCCAGTAGTTCCCCCAATGAGCAGTTCTTC
TRBV5-4	NA	TRBJ2-7	CASTRTVVYEQYF	TGTGCCAGCACACGCACGGTCGTCTACGAGCAGTACTTC
TRBV5-4	NA	TRBJ2-1	CASSLELPAGEQFF	TGTGCCAGCAGCTTAGAGTTGCCCGCGGGGGAGCAGTTCTTC
TRBV6-1	NA	TRBJ1-2	CASSDLRRDYGYTF	TGTGCCAGCAGTGACTTAAGACGTGACTATGGCTACACCTTC
TRBV6-1	NA	TRBJ1-5	CASSEEGASNQPQHF	TGTGCCAGCAGTGAAGAAGGGGCCTCCAATCAGCCCCAGCATTTT
TRBV29-1	TRBD2	TRBJ2-2	CSVGGLAGGEGTGELFF	TGCAGCGTTGGAGGGCTAGCGGGAGGAGAGGGCACCGGGGAGCTGTTTTTT
TRBV28	NA	TRBJ2-7	CASRGPGSSYEQYF	TGTGCCAGCAGGGGACCTGGGAGCTCCTACGAGCAGTACTTC
TRBV6-5	NA	TRBJ2-7	CASSYSGEATYEQYF	TGTGCCAGCAGTTACTCGGGGGAAGCAACCTACGAGCAGTACTTC
TRBV15	TRBD2	TRBJ2-7	CATSRPRPSGGYEQYF	TGTGCCACCAGCAGACCACGCCCTAGCGGCGGTTACGAGCAGTACTTC
TRBV5-4	NA	TRBJ2-7	CASSERRGGTYEQYF	TGTGCCAGCAGCGAGCGGCGCGGAGGAACCTACGAGCAGTACTTC